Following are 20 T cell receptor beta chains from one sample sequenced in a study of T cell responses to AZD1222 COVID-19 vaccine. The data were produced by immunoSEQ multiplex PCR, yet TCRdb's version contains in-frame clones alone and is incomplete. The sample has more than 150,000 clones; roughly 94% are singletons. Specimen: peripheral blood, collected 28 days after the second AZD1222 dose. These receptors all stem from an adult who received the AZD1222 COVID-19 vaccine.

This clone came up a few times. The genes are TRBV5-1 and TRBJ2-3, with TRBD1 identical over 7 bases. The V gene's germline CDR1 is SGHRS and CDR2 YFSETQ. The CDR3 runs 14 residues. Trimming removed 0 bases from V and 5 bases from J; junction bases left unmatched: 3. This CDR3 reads CASSLATGKDTQYF. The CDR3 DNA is TGCGCCAGCAGCTTGGCGACAGGGAAAGATACGCAGTATTTT.

As DNA, the CDR3 is TGTGCCAGCAGCGTAGCTCCAACAGGGACTTACGAAAAACTGTTTTTT. Its protein product is CASSVAPTGTYEKLFF. The rearrangement joins TRBV9 to TRBJ1-4, with D possibly being TRBD1 (6 bases). With 0 bases removed from V and 8 bases from J, the gap between germline ends came to 17 bases. This CDR3 is built from 16 residues. The V gene's germline CDR1 is SGDLS and CDR2 YYNGEE.

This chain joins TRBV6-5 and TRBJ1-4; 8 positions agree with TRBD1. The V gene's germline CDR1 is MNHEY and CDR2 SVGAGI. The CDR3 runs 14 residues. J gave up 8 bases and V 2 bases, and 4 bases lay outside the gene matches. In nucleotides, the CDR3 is TGTGCCAGCAGTTACGACAGGGGTGGAGAAAAACTGTTTTTT. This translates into CASSYDRGGEKLFF.

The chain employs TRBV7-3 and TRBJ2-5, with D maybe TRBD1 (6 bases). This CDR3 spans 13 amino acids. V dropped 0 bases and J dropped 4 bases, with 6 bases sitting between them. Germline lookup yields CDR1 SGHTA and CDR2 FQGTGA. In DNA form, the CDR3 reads TGTGCCAGCAGCTTAACAGGGGGAGAGACCCAGTACTTC. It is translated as CASSLTGGETQYF.

CDR3 amino acids: CASSLADTYEQYF. Here the CDR3 DNA reads TGCGCCAGCAGCTTGGCGGACACCTACGAGCAGTACTTC. J is TRBJ2-7 and V is TRBV5-1; possible D gene TRBD1, 5 bases. Germline V CDR1 and CDR2: SGHRS, YFSETQ. The CDR3 extends over 13 amino acids. Trimming took off 0 bases at V and 2 bases at J, with 6 bases between the two ends.

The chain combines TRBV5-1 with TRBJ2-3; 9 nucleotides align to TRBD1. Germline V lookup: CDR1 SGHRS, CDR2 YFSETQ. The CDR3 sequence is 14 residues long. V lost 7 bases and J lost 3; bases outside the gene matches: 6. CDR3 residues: CASGTGTGTDTQYF. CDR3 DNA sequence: TGCGCCAGCGGTACCGGGACAGGGACAGATACGCAGTATTTT.

CDR3 coding DNA: TGTGCCAGCAGACTGACTAGCGGGGGGTCCAATGAGCAGTTCTTC. Its translation is CASRLTSGGSNEQFF. The V and J genes are TRBV7-9 and TRBJ2-1; 13 nucleotides agree with TRBD2. Germline lookup yields CDR1 SEHNR and CDR2 FQNEAQ (reference sequence). The CDR3 spans 15 residues. V shed 6 bases and J 6 bases; nucleotides not matched to a gene: 5. The whole variable domain, filled in from reference TRBV7-9 and TRBJ2-1, reads DTGVSQNPRHKITKRGQNVTFRCDPISEHNRLYWYRQTLGQGPEFLTYFQNEAQLEKSRLLSDRFSAERPKGSFSTLEIQRTEQGDSAMYLCASRLTSGGSNEQFFGPGTRLTVL.

CDR3 in amino acids: CASSAPRQGGEKLFF. CDR3 coding DNA: TGTGCCAGCAGCGCCCCCCGACAGGGAGGTGAAAAACTGTTTTTT. The rearrangement uses TRBV28 and TRBJ1-4; 7 bases are shared with TRBD1. The CDR3 spans 15 residues. Trimming took 6 bases from V and 7 from J; bases not matched to a gene: 11. In germline, CDR1 is MDHEN, CDR2 SYDVKM.

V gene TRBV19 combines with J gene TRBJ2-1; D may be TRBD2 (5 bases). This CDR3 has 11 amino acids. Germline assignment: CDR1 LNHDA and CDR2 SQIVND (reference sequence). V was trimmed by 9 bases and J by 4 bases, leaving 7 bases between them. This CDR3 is CASTGYNEQFF. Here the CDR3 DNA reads TGTGCCAGCACGGGGTACAATGAGCAGTTCTTC.

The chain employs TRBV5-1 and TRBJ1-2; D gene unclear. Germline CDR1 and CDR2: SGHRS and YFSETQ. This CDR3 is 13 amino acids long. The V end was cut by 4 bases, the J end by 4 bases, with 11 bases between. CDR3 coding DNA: TGCGCCAGCAGCACTGGATCAGCCTATGGCTACACCTTC. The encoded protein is CASSTGSAYGYTF.

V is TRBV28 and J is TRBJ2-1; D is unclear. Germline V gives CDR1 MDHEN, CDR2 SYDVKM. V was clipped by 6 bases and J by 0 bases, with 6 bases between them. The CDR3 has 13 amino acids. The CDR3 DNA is TGTGCCAGCAGGGGTCCCTCCTACAATGAGCAGTTCTTC. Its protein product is CASRGPSYNEQFF. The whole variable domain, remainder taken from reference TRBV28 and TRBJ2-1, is DVKVTQSSRYLVKRTGEKVFLECVQDMDHENMFWYRQDPGLGLRLIYFSYDVKMKEKGDIPEGYSVSREKKERFSLILESASTNQTSMYLCASRGPSYNEQFFGPGTRLTVL.

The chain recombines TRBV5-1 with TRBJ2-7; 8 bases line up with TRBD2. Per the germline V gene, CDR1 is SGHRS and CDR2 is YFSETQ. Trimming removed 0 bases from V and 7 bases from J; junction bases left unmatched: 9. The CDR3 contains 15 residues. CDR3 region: CASSLVGAGVQEQYF. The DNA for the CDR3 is TGCGCCAGCAGCTTGGTCGGAGCGGGAGTGCAGGAGCAGTACTTC.

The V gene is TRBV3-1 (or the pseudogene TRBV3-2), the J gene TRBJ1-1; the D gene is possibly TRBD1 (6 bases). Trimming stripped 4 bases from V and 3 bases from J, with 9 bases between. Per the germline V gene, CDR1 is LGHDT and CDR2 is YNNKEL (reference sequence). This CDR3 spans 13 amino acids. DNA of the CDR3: TGTGCCAGCAGCCCCCGACAGGACACTGAAGCTTTCTTT. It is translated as CASSPRQDTEAFF.

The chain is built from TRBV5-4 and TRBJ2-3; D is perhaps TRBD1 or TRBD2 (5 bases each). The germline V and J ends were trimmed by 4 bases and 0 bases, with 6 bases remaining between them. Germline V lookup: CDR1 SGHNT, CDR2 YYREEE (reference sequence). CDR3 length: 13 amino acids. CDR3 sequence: CASSRDSTDTQYF. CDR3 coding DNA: TGTGCCAGCAGCCGGGACAGCACAGATACGCAGTATTTT.

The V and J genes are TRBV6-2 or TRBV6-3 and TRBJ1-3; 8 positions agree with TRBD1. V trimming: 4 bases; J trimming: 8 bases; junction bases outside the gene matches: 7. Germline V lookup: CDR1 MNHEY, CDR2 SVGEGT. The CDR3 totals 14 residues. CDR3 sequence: CASSSGGATDTIYF. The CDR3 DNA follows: TGTGCCAGCAGTTCAGGGGGCGCGACGGACACCATATATTTT.

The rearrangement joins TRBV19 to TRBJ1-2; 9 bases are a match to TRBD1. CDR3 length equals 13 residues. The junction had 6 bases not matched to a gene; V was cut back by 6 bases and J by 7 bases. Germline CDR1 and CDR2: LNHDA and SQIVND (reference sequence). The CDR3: CASRYRDRAGYTF. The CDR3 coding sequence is TGTGCCAGTAGGTATAGGGACAGGGCTGGCTACACCTTC.

In DNA, the CDR3 is TGTGCCAGTGGGGGACAGGGAAGAGGAAACACCATATATTTT. It is translated as CASGGQGRGNTIYF. The chain has TRBV6-5 and TRBJ1-3; TRBD1 matches 9 bases. The CDR3 covers 14 residues. V gave up 9 bases and J gave up 4 bases; unmatched junction bases: 7. CDR1 and CDR2 (germline): MNHEY, SVGAGI.

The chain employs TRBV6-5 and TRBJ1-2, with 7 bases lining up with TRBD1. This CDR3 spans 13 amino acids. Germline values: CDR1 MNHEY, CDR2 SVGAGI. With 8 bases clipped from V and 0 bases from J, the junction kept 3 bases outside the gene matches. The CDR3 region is CASQDRTNYGYTF. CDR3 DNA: TGTGCCAGCCAGGACAGGACTAACTATGGCTACACCTTC.

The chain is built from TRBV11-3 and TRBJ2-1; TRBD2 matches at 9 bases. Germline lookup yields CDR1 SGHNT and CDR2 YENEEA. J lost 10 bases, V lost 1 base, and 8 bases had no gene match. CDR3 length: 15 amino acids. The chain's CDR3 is CASSLGGGARQEQFF. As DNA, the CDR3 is TGTGCCAGCAGCTTAGGCGGGGGGGCGAGGCAGGAGCAGTTCTTC. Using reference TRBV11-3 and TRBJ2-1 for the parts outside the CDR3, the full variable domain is EAGVVQSPRYKIIEKKQPVAFWCNPISGHNTLYWYLQNLGQGPELLIRYENEEAVDDSQLPKDRFSAERLKGVDSTLKIQPAELGDSAVYLCASSLGGGARQEQFFGPGTRLTVL.

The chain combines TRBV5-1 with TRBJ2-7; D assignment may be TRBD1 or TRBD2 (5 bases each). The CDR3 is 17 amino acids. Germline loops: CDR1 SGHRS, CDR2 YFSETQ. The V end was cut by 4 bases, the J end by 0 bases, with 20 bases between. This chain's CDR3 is CASSRAPGRVSSYEQYF. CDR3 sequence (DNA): TGCGCCAGCAGCCGAGCCCCGGGACGGGTGAGCTCCTACGAGCAGTACTTC.